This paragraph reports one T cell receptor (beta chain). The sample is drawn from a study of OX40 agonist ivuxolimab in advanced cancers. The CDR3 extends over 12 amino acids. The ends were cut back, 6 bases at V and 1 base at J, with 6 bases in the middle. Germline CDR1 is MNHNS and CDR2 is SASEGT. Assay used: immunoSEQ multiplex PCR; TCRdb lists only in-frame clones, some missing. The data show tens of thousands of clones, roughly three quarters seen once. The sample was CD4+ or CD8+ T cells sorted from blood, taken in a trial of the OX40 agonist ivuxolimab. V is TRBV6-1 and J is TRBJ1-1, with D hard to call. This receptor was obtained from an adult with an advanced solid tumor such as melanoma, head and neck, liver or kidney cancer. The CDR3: CASSLTNTEAFF. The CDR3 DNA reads TGTGCCAGCAGCCTGACGAACACTGAAGCTTTCTTT.